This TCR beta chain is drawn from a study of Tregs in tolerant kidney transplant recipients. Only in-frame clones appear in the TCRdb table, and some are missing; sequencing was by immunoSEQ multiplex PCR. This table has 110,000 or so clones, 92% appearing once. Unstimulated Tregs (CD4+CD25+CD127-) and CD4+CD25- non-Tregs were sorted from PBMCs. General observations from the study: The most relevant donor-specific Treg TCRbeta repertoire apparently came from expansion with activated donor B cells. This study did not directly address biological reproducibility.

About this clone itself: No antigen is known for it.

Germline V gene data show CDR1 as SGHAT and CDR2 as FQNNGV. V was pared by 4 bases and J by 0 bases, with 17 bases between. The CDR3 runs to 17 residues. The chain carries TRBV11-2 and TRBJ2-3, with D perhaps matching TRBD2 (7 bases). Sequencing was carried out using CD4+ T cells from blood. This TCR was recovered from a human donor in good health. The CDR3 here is CASSSLGGASSTDTQYF. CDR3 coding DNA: TGTGCCAGCAGCTCCCTAGGGGGGGCCTCTAGCACAGATACGCAGTATTTT.